Reported below is one T cell receptor (beta chain). Other DNA variants within this sample encode the same CDR3. After removal of 3 bases from V and 10 bases from J, the junction contained 3 bases not matched to a gene. The CDR3 loop spans 11 amino acids. Per germline, CDR1 DFQATT and CDR2 SNEGSKA (reference sequence). This entry comes from a study of technical replicates of blood from a handful of donors. Method: immunoSEQ multiplex PCR; TCRdb's copy keeps in-frame clones and lacks some. Counted here are about 75,000 clones, 97% occurring once; the ten biggest clones make up 0.29%. This chain joins TRBV20-1 and TRBJ2-1, with 7 bases aligning to TRBD1. Sequencing input: T cells isolated from PBMCs. The source is a human donor in good health. CDR3 region: CSASRGNEQFF. The CDR3 DNA reads TGCAGTGCTAGCAGGGGGAACGAGCAGTTCTTC.